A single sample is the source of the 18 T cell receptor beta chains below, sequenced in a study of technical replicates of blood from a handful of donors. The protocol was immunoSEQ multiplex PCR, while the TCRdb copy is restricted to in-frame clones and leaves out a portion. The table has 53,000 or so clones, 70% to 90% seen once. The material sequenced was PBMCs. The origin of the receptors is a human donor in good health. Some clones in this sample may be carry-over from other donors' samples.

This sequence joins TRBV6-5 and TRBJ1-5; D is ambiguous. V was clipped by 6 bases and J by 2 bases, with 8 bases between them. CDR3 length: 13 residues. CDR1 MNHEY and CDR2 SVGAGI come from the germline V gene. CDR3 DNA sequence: TGTGCCAGCAGGCCTCAGGGCAATCAGCCCCAGCATTTT. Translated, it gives CASRPQGNQPQHF.

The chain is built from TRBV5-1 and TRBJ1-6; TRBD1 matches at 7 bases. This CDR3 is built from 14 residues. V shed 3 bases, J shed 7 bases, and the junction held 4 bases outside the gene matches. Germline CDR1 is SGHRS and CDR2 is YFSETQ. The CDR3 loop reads CASSSDRRNSPLHF. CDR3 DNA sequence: TGCGCCAGCAGCTCGGACAGGCGGAATTCACCCCTCCACTTT. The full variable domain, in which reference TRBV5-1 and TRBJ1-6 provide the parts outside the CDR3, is KAGVTQTPRYLIKTRGQQVTLSCSPISGHRSVSWYQQTPGQGLQFLFEYFSETQRNKGNFPGRFSGRQFSNSRSEMNVSTLELGDSALYLCASSSDRRNSPLHFGNGTRLTVT.

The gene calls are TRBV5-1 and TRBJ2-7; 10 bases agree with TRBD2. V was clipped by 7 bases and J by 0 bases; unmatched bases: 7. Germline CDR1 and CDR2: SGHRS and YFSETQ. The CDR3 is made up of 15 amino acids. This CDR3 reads CASAGGTSDSYEQYF. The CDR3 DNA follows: TGCGCCAGCGCGGGCGGGACTAGCGACTCCTACGAGCAGTACTTC.

The CDR3 loop is CASSRGQGPYEQYF. CDR3 nucleotides: TGTGCCAGCAGCCGGGGACAGGGCCCCTACGAGCAGTACTTC. This chain links TRBV7-2 with TRBJ2-7, with 9 bases identical to TRBD1. J lost 2 bases, V lost 5 bases, and 4 bases had no gene match. The CDR3 contains 14 residues. From germline, CDR1 is SGHTA and CDR2 FQGNSA.

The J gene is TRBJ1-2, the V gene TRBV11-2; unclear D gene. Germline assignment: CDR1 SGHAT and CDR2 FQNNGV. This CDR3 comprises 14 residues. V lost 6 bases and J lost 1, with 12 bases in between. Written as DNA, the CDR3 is TGTGCCAGCAGTTCACCGACGGGTAACTATGGCTACACCTTC. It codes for CASSSPTGNYGYTF. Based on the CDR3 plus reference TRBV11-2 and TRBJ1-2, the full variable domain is EAGVAQSPRYKIIEKRQSVAFWCNPISGHATLYWYQQILGQGPKLLIQFQNNGVVDDSQLPKDRFSAERLKGVDSTLKIQPAKLEDSAVYLCASSSPTGNYGYTFGSGTRLTVV.

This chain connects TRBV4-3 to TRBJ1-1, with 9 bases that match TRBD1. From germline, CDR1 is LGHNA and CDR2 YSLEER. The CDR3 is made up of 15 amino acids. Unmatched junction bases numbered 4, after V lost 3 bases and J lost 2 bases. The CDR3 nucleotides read TGCGCCAGCAGCCAGGGACAGGGATTAAACACTGAAGCTTTCTTT. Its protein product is CASSQGQGLNTEAFF.

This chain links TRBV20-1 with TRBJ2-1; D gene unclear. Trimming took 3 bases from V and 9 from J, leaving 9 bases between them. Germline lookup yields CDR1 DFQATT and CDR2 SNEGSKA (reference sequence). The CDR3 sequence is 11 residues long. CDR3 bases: TGCAGTGCTAGGGGCGTGAGTGAGCAGTTCTTC. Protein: CSARGVSEQFF.

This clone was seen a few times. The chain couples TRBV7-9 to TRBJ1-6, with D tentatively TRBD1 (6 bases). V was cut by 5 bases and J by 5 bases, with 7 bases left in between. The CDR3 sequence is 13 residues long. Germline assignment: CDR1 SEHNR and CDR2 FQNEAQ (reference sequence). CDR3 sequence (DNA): TGTGCCAGCAGCCGACAGGATAATTCACCCCTCCACTTT. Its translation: CASSRQDNSPLHF.

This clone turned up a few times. CDR3 in DNA: TGCGCCAGCAGCTTGGAATGGGGGCGGACACCCCTCCACTTT. It encodes CASSLEWGRTPLHF. This chain uses TRBV5-1 with TRBJ1-6; weak D call: TRBD1 (6 bases). The CDR3 has 14 amino acids. CDR1 and CDR2 from the germline V gene are SGHRS and YFSETQ. The V end was cut by 0 bases, the J end by 11 bases, with 12 bases between.

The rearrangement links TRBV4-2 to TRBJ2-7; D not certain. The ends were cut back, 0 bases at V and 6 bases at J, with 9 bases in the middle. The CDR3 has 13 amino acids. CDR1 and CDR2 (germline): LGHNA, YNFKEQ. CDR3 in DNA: TGTGCCAGCAGCCAAGATGGTAGTCTCGAGCAGTACTTC. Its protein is CASSQDGSLEQYF.

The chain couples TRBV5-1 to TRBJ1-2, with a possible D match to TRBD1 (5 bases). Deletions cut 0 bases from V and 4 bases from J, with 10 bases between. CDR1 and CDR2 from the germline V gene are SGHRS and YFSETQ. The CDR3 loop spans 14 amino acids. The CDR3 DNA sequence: TGCGCCAGCAGCTTGGTAGGGGAGGGCTATGGCTACACCTTC. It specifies CASSLVGEGYGYTF.

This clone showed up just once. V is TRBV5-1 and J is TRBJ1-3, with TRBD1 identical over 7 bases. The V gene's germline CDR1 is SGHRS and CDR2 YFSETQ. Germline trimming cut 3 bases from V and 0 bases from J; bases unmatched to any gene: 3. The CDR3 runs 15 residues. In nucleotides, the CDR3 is TGCGCCAGCAGCTGGGACAGAGTCTCTGGAAACACCATATATTTT. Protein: CASSWDRVSGNTIYF.

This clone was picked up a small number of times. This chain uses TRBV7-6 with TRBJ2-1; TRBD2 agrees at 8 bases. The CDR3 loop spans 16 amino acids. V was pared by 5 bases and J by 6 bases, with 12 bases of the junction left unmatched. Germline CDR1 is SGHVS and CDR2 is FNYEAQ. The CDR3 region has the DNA TGTGCCAGCAGCCTTACCTCCCGGACTAGCTCCAATGAGCAGTTCTTC. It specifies CASSLTSRTSSNEQFF. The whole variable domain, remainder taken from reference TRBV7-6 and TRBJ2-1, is GAGVSQSPRYKVTKRGQDVALRCDPISGHVSLYWYRQALGQGPEFLTYFNYEAQQDKSGLPNDRFSAERPEGSISTLTIQRTEQRDSAMYRCASSLTSRTSSNEQFFGPGTRLTVL.

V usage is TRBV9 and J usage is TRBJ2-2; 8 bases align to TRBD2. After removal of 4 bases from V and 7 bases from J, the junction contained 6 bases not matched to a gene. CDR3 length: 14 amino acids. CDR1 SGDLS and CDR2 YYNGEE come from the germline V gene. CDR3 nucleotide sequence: TGTGCCAGCAGCCCCGGGACTAGTGACGGGGAGCTGTTTTTT. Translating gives CASSPGTSDGELFF.

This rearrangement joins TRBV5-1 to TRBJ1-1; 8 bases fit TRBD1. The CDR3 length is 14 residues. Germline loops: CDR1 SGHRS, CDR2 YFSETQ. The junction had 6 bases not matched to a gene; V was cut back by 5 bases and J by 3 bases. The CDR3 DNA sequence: TGCGCCAGCAGTTTAACAGGGGGGGACACTGAAGCTTTCTTT. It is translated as CASSLTGGDTEAFF.

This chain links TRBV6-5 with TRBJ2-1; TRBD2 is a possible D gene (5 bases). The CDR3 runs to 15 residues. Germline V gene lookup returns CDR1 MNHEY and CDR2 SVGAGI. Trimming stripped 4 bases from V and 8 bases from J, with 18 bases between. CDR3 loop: CASSLSGTEFDEQFF. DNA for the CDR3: TGTGCCAGCAGTTTAAGCGGCACTGAATTCGATGAGCAGTTCTTC.

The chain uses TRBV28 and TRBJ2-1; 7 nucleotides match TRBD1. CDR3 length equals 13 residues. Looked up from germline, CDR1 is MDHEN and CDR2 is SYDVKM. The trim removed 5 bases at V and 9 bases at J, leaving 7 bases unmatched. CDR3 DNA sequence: TGTGCCAGCAGTCCAACAGGGGTGAGTGAGCAGTTCTTC. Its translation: CASSPTGVSEQFF.

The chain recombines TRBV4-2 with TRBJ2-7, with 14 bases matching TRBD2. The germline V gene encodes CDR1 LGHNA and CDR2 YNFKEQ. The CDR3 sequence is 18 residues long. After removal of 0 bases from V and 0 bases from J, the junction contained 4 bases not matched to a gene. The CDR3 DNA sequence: TGTGCCAGCAGCCAAGACCCTGGACTAGCGGGAGGCTCCTACGAGCAGTACTTC. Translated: CASSQDPGLAGGSYEQYF.